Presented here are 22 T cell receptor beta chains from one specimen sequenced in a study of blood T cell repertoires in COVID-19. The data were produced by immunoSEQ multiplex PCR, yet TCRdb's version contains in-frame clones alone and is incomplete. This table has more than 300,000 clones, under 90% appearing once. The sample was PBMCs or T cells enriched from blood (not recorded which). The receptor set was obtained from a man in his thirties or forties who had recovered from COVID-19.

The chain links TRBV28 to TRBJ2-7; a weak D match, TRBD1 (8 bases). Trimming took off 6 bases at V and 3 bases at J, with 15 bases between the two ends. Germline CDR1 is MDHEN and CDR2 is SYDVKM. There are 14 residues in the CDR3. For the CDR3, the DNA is TGTGCCAGCAGGAACAGGGGGGGGAGCTACGAGCAGTACTTC. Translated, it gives CASRNRGGSYEQYF.

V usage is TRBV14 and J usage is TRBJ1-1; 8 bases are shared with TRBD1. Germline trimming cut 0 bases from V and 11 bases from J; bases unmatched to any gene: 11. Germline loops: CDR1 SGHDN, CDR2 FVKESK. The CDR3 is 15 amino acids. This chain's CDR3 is CASSQDSWQGASAFF. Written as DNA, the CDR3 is TGTGCCAGCAGCCAAGATAGTTGGCAGGGGGCCTCGGCTTTCTTT.

The CDR3 sequence: CACSSQGADTQYF. The CDR3 region has the DNA TGTGCCTGCTCGTCGCAGGGCGCAGATACGCAGTATTTT. This chain joins TRBV30 and TRBJ2-3; D perhaps matches TRBD1 (5 bases). V lost 6 bases to trimming and J lost 4 bases, with 14 bases between them. The CDR3 length is 13 residues. CDR1 is GTSNPN, CDR2 SVGIG, per germline (reference sequence). Based on the CDR3 plus reference TRBV30 and TRBJ2-3, the full variable domain is SQTIHQWPATLVQPVGSPLSLECTVEGTSNPNLYWYRQAAGRGLQLLFYSVGIGQISSEVPQNLSASRPQDRQFILSSKKLLLSDSGFYLCACSSQGADTQYFGPGTRLTVL.

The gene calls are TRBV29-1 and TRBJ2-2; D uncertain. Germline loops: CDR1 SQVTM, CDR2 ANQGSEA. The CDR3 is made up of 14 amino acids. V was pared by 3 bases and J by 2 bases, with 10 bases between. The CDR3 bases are TGCAGCGTTGAGGGCAGCAAAAACACCGGGGAGCTGTTTTTT. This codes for CSVEGSKNTGELFF.

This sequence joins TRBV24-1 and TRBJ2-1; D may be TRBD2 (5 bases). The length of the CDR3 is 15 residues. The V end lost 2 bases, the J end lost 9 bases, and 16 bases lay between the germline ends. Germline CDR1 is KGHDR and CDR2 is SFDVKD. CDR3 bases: TGTGCCACCAGTGATTCACCTCCGGACTTCGGTGAGCAGTTCTTC. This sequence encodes CATSDSPPDFGEQFF.

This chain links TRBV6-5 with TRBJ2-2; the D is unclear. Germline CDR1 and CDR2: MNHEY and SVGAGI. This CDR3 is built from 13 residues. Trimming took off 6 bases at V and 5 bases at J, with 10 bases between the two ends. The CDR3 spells CASRTSRTGELFF. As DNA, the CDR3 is TGTGCCAGCAGGACATCACGAACCGGGGAGCTGTTTTTT.

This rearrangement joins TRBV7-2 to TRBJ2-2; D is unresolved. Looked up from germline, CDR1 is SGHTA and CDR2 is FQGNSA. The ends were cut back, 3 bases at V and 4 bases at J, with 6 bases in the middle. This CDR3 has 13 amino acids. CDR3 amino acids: CASSLGATGELFF. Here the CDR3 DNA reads TGTGCCAGCAGCTTGGGCGCCACCGGGGAGCTGTTTTTT.

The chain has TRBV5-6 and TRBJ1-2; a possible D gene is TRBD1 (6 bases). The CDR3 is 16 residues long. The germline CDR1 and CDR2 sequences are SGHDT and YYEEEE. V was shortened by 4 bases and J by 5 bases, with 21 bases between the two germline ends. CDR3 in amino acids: CASSLSVTGRRYGYTF. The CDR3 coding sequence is TGTGCCAGCAGCCTATCGGTCACAGGGAGAAGATATGGCTACACCTTC.

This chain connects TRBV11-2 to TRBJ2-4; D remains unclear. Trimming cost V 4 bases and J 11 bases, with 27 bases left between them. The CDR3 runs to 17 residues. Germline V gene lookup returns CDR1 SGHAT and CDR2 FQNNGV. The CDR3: CASSYPYQRPGDVVQYF. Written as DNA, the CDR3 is TGTGCCAGCAGCTACCCCTACCAGCGACCGGGTGATGTCGTTCAGTACTTC.

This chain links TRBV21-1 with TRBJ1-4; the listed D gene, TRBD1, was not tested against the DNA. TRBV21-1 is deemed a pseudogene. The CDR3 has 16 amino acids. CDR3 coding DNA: TGTGCCAGCAGCAAAGCTCAGAATCTCGCTAATGAAAAACTGTTTTTT. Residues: CASSKAQNLANEKLFF.

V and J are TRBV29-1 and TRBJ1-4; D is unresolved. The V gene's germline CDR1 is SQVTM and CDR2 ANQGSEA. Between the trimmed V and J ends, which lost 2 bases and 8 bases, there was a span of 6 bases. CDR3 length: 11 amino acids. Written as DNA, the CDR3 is TGCAGCGTTGAACGGGGAGAAAAACTGTTTTTT. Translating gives CSVERGEKLFF.

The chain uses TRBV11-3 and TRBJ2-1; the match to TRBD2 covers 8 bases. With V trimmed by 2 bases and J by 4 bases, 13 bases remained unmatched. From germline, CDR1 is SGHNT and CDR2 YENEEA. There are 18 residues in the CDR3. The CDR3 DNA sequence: TGTGCCAGCAGCTTACCCTCGTTCCAGCGGGGGTCTTACAATGAGCAGTTCTTC. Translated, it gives CASSLPSFQRGSYNEQFF. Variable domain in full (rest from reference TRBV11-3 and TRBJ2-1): EAGVVQSPRYKIIEKKQPVAFWCNPISGHNTLYWYLQNLGQGPELLIRYENEEAVDDSQLPKDRFSAERLKGVDSTLKIQPAELGDSAVYLCASSLPSFQRGSYNEQFFGPGTRLTVL.

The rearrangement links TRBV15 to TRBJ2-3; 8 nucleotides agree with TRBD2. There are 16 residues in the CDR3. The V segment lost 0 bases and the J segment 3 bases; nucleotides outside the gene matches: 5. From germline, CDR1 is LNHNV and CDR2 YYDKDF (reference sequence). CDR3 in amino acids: CATSRESGSGTDTQYF. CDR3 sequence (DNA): TGTGCCACCAGCAGAGAGAGCGGGAGTGGAACAGATACGCAGTATTTT.

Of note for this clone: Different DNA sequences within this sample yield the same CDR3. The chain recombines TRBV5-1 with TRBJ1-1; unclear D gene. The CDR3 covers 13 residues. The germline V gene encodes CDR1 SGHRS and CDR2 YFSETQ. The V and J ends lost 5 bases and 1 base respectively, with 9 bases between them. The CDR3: CASSLQENTEAFF. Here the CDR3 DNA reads TGCGCCAGCAGTCTTCAGGAGAACACTGAAGCTTTCTTT.

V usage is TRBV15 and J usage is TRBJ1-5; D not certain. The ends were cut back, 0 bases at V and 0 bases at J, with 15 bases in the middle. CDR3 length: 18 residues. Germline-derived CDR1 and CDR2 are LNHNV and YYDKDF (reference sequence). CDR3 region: CATSRDSPVTHSNQPQHF. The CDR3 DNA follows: TGTGCCACCAGCAGAGATTCTCCAGTTACCCATAGCAATCAGCCCCAGCATTTT.

CDR3 nucleotides: TGTGCCAGCAGCTTATTTAAACTAGCGGGGGTCCAAGAGACCCAGTACTTC. Its protein product is CASSLFKLAGVQETQYF. The chain joins TRBV5-4 to TRBJ2-5; 11 bases agree with TRBD2. This CDR3 has 17 amino acids. The germline CDR1 and CDR2 sequences are SGHNT and YYREEE (reference sequence). With V trimmed by 2 bases and J by 1 base, 7 bases remained unmatched.

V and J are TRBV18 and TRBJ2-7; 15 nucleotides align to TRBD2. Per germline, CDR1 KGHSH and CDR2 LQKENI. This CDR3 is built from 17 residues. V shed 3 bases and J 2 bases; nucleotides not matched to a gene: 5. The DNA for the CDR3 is TGTGCCAGCTCACCGGGACTAGCGGGAGGAGGGGCCTACGAGCAGTACTTC. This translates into CASSPGLAGGGAYEQYF.

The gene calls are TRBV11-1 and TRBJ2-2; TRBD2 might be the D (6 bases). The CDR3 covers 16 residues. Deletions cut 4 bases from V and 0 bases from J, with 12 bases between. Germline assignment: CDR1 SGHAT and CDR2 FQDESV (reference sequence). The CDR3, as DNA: TGTGCCAGCAGCTCGCGGGACCAAACGAACACCGGGGAGCTGTTTTTT. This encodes CASSSRDQTNTGELFF.

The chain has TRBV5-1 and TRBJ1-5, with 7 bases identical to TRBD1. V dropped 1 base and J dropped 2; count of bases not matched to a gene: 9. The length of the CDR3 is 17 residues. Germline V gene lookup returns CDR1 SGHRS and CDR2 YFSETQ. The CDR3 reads CASSLLPTGVRNQPQHF. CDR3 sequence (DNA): TGCGCCAGCAGCTTGTTGCCTACAGGGGTCCGCAATCAGCCCCAGCATTTT.

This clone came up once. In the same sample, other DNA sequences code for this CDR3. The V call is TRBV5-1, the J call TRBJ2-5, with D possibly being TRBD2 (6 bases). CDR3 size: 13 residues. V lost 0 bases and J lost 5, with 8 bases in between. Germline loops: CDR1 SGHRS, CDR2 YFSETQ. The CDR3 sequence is CASSLAGVETQYF. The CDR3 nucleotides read TGCGCCAGCAGCTTGGCGGGGGTGGAGACCCAGTACTTC.

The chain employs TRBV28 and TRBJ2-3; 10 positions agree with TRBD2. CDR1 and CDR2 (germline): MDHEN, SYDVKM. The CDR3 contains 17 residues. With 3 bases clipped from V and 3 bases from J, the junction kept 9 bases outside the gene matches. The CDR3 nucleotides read TGTGCCAGCAGTTTCGGATGGGCTAGCGGGGGAACAGATACGCAGTATTTT. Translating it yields CASSFGWASGGTDTQYF.

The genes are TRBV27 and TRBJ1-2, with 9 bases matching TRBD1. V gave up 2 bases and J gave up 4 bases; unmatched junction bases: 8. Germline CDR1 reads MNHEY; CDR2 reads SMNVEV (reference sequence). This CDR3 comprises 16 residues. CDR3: CASSLKPDRGFYGYTF. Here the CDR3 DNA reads TGTGCCAGCAGTTTAAAACCGGACAGGGGTTTCTATGGCTACACCTTC.